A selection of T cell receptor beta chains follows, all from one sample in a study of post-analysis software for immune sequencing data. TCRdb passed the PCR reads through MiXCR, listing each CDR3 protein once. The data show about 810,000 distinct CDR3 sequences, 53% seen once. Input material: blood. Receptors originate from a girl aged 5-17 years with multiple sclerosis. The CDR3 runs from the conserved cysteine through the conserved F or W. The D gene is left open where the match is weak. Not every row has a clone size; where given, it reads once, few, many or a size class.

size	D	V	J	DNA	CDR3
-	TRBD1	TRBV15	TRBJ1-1	TGTGCCACCAGCAGAGATCAGACAGGGGGAAACACTGAAGCTTTCTTT	CATSRDQTGGNTEAFF
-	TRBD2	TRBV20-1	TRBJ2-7	TGCAGTGCTTGGAAAGCGGGACTTCCCTCCTACGAGCAGTACTTC	CSAWKAGLPSYEQYF
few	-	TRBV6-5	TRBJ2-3	TGTGCCAGCAGTTACTTGGGGGGCGCCAGCACAGATACGCAGTATTTT	CASSYLGGASTDTQYF
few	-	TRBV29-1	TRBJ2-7	TGCAGCGTCAAGTGGGGGAGGGACAGTACCTACGAGCAGTACTTC	CSVKWGRDSTYEQYF
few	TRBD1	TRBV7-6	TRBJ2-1	TGTGCCAGCAGCTTAGTCAGGGCAGGGGGCGGGAATGAGCAGTTCTTC	CASSLVRAGGGNEQFF
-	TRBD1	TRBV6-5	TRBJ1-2	TGTGCCAGCAGTTACTCTCTGGGACAGGGACAAGCTAACTATGGCTACACCTTC	CASSYSLGQGQANYGYTF
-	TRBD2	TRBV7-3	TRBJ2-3	TGTGCCAGCAGCTTAACCCCTAGCGGGGGTCGCACAGATACGCAGTATTTT	CASSLTPSGGRTDTQYF
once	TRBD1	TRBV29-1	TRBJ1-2	TGCAGCTCCGACAGGGGGCTTAACTATGGCTACACCTTC	CSSDRGLNYGYTF
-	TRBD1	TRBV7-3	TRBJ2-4	TGTGCCAGCAGCTTAAGTGGCGGGACAGGGGGCAACATTCAGTACTTC	CASSLSGGTGGNIQYF
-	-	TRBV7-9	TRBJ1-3	TGTGCCAGCAGCTTATTACGGGACACCATATATTTT	CASSLLRDTIYF
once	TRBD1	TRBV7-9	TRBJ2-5	TGTGCCAGCAGACATACAACAGGGGGCGAGGAGACCCAGTACTTC	CASRHTTGGEETQYF
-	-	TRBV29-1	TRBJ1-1	TGCAGCGTCCGCCCTCGGCGGCCCATGAACACTGAAGCTTTCTTT	CSVRPRRPMNTEAFF
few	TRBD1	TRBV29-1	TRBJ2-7	TGCAGCGTGATAGGACAGGGCGTCGACGAGCAGTACTTC	CSVIGQGVDEQYF
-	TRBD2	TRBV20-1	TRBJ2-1	TGCAGTGCTCACTCCCCACAGGGCCGCGCGGGAGGGTCCTACAATGAGCAGTTCTTC	CSAHSPQGRAGGSYNEQFF
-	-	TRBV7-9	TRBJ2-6	TGTGCCAGCAGCTTAATGGCAAACAACGTCCTGACTTTC	CASSLMANNVLTF
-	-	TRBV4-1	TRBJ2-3	TGCGCCAGCAGCCAAGAGCCGTCCACAGATACGCAGTATTTT	CASSQEPSTDTQYF
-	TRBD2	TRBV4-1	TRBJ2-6	TGCGCCAGCAGCCAGGTCATAGCGGGGGACAACTCTGGGGCCAACGTCCTGACTTTC	CASSQVIAGDNSGANVLTF
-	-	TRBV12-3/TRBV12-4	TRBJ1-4	TGTGCCAGCATGAGGGGACGGGAAAAACTGTTTTTT	CASMRGREKLFF
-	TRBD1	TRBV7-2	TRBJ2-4	TGTGCCAGCAGCTTGTCCGGGACAGGGGAAAACATTCAGTACTTC	CASSLSGTGENIQYF
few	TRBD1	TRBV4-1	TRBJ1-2	TGCGCCAGCAGCCAAGAGGGGACAGGTCGTCACCCGATTAACTATGGCTACACCTTC	CASSQEGTGRHPINYGYTF
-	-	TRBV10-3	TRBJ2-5	TGTGCCATCAGTCCGACGGGGTCCAAAGAGACCCAGTACTTC	CAISPTGSKETQYF
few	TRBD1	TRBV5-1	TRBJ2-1	TGCGCCAGCAGCTTAGTCCGGGACAGTGTAAATGAGCAGTTCTTC	CASSLVRDSVNEQFF
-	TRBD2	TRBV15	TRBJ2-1	TGTGCCACCAGCAGAGTACGCGGGACTAGCGGGAGTTTTGAGCAGTTCTTC	CATSRVRGTSGSFEQFF
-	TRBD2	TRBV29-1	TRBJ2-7	TGCAGCGTTGAGAAAAGGGCTAGCGGGTCGGGTCGCGAGCAGTACTTC	CSVEKRASGSGREQYF
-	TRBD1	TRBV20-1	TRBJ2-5	TGCAGTGCTAGAAACAGGGGGATAGAGACCCAGTACTTC	CSARNRGIETQYF
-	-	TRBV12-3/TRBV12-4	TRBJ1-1	TGTGCCAGCAGTTTAGCGTCAAACACTGAAGCTTTCTTT	CASSLASNTEAFF
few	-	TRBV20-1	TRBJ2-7	TGCAGTGCTAGTATGCGGGCCTCCTACGAGCAGTACTTC	CSASMRASYEQYF
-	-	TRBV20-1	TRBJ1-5	TGCAGTGCTAGAGATCTTGAGGGTAGCAATCAGCCCCAGCATTTT	CSARDLEGSNQPQHF
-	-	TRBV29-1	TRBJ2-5	TGCAGCGGATATAGCGAGAGTGAGACCCAGTACTTC	CSGYSESETQYF
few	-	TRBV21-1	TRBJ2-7	TGTGCCAGCAGCACGCGGACAGGGCCCTCCGGGCAGTACTTC	CASSTRTGPSGQYF
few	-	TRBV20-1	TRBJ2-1	TGCAGGGAGTCGAGGGCCCGGGGGAACAATGAGCAGTTCTTC	CRESRARGNNEQFF
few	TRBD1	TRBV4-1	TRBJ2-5	TGCGCCAGCAGCCAAGGGACAGGGAGGCAAGAGACCCAGTACTTC	CASSQGTGRQETQYF
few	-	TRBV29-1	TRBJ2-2	TGCAGCGTTGGCGCGGGGGCCCTCACCGGGGAGCTGTTTTTT	CSVGAGALTGELFF